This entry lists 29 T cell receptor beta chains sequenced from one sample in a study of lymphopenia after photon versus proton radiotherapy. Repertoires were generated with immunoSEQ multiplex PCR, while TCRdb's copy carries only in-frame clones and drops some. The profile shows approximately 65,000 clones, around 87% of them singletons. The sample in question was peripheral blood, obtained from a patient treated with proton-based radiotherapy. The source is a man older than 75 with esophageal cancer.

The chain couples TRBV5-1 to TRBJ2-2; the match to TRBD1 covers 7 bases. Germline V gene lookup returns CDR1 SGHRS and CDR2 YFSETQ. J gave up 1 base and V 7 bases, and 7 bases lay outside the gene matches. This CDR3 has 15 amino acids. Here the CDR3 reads CASRGDRVNTGELFF. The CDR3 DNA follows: TGCGCCAGCCGCGGCGACAGGGTGAACACCGGGGAGCTGTTTTTT.

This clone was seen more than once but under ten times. Here the CDR3 DNA reads TGCGCCAGCAGCCCACGACCCGGACTCAGGGACAGGGTCCCAGATACGCAGTATTTT. It codes for CASSPRPGLRDRVPDTQYF. The chain combines TRBV5-1 with TRBJ2-3; 9 nucleotides agree with TRBD1. The CDR3 spans 19 residues. The junction had 19 bases not matched to a gene; V was cut back by 4 bases and J by 4 bases. Germline V gives CDR1 SGHRS, CDR2 YFSETQ. Full variable domain (missing parts from reference TRBV5-1 and TRBJ2-3): KAGVTQTPRYLIKTRGQQVTLSCSPISGHRSVSWYQQTPGQGLQFLFEYFSETQRNKGNFPGRFSGRQFSNSRSEMNVSTLELGDSALYLCASSPRPGLRDRVPDTQYFGPGTRLTVL.

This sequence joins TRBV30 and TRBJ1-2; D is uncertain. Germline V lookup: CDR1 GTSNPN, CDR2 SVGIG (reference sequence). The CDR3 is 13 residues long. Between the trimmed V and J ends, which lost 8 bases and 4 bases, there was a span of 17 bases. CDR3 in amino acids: CAGAPEPLYGYTF. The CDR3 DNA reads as TGTGCCGGAGCGCCAGAGCCTCTCTATGGCTACACCTTC.

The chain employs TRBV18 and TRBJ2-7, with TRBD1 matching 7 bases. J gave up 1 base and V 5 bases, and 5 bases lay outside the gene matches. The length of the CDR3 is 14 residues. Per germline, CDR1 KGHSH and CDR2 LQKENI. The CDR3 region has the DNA TGTGCCAGCTCAGAGGGACAGTTTTCCTACGAGCAGTACTTC. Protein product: CASSEGQFSYEQYF.

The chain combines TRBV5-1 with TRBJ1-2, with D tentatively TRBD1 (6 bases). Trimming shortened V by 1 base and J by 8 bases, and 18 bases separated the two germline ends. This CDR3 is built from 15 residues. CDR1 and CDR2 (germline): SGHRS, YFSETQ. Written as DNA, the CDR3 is TGCGCCAGCAGCTTGACAGGGAATCCCCCTGTAGGCTACACCTTC. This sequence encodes CASSLTGNPPVGYTF.

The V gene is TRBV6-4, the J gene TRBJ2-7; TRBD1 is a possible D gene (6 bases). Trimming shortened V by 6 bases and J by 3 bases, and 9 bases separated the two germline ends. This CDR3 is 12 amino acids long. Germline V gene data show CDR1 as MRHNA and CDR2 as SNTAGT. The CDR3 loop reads CASSVQGYEQYF. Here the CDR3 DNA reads TGTGCCAGCAGCGTACAGGGCTACGAGCAGTACTTC.

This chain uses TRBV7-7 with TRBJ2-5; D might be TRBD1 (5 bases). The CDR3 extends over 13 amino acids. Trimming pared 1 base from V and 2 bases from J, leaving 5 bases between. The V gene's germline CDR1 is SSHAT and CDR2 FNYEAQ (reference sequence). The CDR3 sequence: CASSLGQQETQYF. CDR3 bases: TGTGCCAGCAGCTTAGGACAGCAAGAGACCCAGTACTTC. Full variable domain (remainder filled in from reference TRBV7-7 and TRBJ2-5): GAGVSQSPRYKVTKRGQDVTLRCDPISSHATLYWYQQALGQGPEFLTYFNYEAQPDKSGLPSDRFSAERPEGSISTLTIQRTEQRDSAMYRCASSLGQQETQYFGPGTRLLVL.

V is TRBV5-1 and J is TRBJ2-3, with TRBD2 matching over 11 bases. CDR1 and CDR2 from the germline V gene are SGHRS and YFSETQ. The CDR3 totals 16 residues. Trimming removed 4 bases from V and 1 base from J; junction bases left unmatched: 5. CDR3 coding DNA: TGCGCCAGCAGCCCAGGGACTAGCGGAGGCACAGATACGCAGTATTTT. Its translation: CASSPGTSGGTDTQYF.

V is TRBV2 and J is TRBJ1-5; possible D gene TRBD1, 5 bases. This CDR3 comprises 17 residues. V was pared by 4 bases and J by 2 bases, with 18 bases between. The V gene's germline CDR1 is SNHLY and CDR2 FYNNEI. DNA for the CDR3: TGTGCCAGCAGTGTGCGGCAGGGCGGTGCGGGCAATCAGCCCCAGCATTTT. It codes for CASSVRQGGAGNQPQHF.

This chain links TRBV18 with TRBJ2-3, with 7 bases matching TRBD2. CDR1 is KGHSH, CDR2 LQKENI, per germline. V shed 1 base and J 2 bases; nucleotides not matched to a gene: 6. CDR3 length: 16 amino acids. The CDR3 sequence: CASSPRASGYTDTQYF. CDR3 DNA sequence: TGTGCCAGCTCACCACGGGCTAGCGGTTACACAGATACGCAGTATTTT.

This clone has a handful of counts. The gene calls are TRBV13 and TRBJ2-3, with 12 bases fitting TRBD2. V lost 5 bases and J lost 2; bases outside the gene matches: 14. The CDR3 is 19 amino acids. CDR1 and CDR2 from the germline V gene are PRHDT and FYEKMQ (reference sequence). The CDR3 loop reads CASSPHGRGLAGLTDTQYF. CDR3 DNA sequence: TGTGCCAGCAGCCCCCATGGACGAGGACTAGCGGGACTCACAGATACGCAGTATTTT.

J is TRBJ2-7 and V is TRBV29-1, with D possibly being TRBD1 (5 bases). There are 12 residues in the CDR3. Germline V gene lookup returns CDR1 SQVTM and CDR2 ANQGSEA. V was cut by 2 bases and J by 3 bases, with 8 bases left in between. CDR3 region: CSVERQGYEQYF. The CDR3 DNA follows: TGCAGCGTTGAACGGCAGGGCTACGAGCAGTACTTC.

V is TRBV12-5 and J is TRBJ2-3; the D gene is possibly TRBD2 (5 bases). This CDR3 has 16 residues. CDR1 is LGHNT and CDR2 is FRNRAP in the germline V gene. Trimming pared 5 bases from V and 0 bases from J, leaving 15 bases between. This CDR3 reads CASGLGVNPSTDTQYF. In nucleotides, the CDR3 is TGTGCTAGTGGTCTCGGGGTTAATCCTAGCACAGATACGCAGTATTTT.

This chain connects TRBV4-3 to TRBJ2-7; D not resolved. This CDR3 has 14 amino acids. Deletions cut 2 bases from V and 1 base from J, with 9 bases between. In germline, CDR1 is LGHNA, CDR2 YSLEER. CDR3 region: CASSQSWRSYEQYF. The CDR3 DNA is TGCGCCAGCAGCCAATCCTGGCGGTCCTACGAGCAGTACTTC.

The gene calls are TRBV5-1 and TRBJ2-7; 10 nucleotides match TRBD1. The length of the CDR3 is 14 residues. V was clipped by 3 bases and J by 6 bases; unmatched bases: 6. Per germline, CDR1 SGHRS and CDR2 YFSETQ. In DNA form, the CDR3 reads TGCGCCAGCAGCTCCGGGACAGGGGTCGGCGAGCAGTACTTC. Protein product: CASSSGTGVGEQYF.

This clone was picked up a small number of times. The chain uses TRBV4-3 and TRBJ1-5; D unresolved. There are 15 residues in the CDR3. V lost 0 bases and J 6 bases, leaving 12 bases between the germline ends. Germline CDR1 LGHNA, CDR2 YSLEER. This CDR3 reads CASSQDSHLGQPQHF. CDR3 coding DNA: TGCGCCAGCAGCCAAGATTCTCATCTCGGTCAGCCCCAGCATTTT.

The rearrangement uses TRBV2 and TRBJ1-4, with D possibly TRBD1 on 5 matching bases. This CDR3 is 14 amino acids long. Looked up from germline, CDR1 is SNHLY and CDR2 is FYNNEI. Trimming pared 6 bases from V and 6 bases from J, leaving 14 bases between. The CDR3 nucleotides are TGTGCCAGCAGGGAAAACCGGGACGATGAAAAACTGTTTTTT. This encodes CASRENRDDEKLFF.

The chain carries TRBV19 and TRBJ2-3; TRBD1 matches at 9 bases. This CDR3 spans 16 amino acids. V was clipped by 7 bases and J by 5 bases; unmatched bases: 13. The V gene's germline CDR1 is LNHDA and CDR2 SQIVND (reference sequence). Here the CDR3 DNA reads TGTGCCAGTAAGCCACAGGGGGCGAAGCTCGGAGATACGCAGTATTTT. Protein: CASKPQGAKLGDTQYF.

CDR3 nucleotides: TGTGCCAGCAGCGTAGACGCTACGGACACTGAAGCTTTCTTT. This sequence encodes CASSVDATDTEAFF. The chain links TRBV9 to TRBJ1-1; no firm D call. CDR3 size: 14 residues. V shed 0 bases and J shed 3 bases, with 9 bases lying between them. CDR1 and CDR2 (germline): SGDLS, YYNGEE.

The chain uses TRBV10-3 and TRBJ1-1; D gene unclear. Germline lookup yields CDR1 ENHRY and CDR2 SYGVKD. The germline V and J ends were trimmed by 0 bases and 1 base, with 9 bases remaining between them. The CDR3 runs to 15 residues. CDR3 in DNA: TGTGCCATCAGTGAGTCCGAAGGTAGGAACACTGAAGCTTTCTTT. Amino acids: CAISESEGRNTEAFF.

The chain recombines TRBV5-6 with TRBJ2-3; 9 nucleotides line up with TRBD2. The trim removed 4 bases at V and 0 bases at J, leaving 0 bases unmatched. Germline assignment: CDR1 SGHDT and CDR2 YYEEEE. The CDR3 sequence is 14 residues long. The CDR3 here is CASSTSGSTDTQYF. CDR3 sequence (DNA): TGTGCCAGCAGCACTAGCGGGAGCACAGATACGCAGTATTTT.

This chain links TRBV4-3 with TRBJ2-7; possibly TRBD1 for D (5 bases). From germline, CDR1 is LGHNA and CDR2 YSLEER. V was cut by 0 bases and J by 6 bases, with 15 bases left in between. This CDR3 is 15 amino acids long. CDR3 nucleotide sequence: TGCGCCAGCAGCCAAGAGGGGCAGTTTTCAGCCGAGCAGTACTTC. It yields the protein CASSQEGQFSAEQYF.

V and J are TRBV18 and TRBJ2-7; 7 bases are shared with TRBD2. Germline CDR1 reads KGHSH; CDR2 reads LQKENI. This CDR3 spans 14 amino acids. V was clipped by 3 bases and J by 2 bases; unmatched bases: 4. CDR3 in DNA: TGTGCCAGCTCACCTTCGGGGGGAACCTACGAGCAGTACTTC. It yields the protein CASSPSGGTYEQYF.

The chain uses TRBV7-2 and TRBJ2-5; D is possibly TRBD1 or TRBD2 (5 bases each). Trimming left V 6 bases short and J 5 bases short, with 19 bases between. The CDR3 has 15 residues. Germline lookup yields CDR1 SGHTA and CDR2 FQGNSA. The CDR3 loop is CASRDAGTHRETQYF. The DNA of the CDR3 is TGTGCCAGCAGGGACGCCGGGACCCACCGGGAGACCCAGTACTTC.

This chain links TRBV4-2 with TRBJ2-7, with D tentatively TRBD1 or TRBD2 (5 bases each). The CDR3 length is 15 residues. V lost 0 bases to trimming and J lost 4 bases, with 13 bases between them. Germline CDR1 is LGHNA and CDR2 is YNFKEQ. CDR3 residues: CASSQEGWGKYEQYF. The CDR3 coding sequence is TGTGCCAGCAGCCAAGAAGGGTGGGGGAAGTACGAGCAGTACTTC.

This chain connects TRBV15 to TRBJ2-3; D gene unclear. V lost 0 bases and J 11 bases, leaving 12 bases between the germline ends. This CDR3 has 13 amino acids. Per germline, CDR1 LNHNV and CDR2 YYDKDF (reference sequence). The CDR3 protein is CATSRDSTNEQYF. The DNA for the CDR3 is TGTGCCACCAGCAGAGATTCGACAAACGAGCAGTATTTT.

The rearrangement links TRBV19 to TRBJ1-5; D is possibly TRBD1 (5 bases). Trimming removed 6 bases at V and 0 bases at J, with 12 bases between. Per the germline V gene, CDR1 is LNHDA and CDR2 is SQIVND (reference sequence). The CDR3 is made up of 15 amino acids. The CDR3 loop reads CASRIQALSNQPQHF. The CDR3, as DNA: TGTGCCAGTAGGATACAGGCCCTTAGCAATCAGCCCCAGCATTTT.

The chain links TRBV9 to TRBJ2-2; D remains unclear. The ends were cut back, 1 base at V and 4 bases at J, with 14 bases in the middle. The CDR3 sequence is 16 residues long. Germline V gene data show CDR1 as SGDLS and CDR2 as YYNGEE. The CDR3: CASSVRAGGTTGELFF. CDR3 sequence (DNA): TGTGCCAGCAGCGTAAGGGCTGGCGGAACCACCGGGGAGCTGTTTTTT.

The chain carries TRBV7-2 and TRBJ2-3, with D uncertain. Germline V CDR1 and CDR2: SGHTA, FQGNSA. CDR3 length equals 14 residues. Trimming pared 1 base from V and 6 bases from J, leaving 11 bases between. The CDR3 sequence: CASSLVVGPDTQYF. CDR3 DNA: TGTGCCAGCAGCTTAGTGGTCGGCCCCGATACGCAGTATTTT.